The 5 T cell receptor beta chains below all came from one sample that was sequenced in a study of blood T cell repertoires in COVID-19. The assay was immunoSEQ multiplex PCR, and TCRdb's table has in-frame clones only and misses some. The sample lists some 20,000 clones, about 90% occurring once. The sample taken for sequencing was peripheral blood. These receptors originate from a man aged 65-85 years with acute or convalescent COVID-19.

The chain carries TRBV7-2 and TRBJ1-5; D gene unclear. The ends were cut back, 5 bases at V and 2 bases at J, with 10 bases in the middle. The CDR3 runs to 14 residues. The germline V gene encodes CDR1 SGHTA and CDR2 FQGNSA. The CDR3 coding sequence is TGTGCCAGCAGCGCGAACTTGGGCAATCAGCCCCAGCATTTT. Its protein is CASSANLGNQPQHF.

The rearrangement joins TRBV2 to TRBJ1-5, with D possibly TRBD1 on 6 matching bases. CDR1 SNHLY and CDR2 FYNNEI come from the germline V gene. This CDR3 is 14 amino acids long. Trimming took 6 bases from V and 3 from J, leaving 12 bases between them. CDR3 nucleotide sequence: TGTGCCAGCAGGAGGGGGGGGTTCAATCAGCCCCAGCATTTT. Encoded protein: CASRRGGFNQPQHF.

The chain couples TRBV6-5 to TRBJ2-7; 9 nucleotides match TRBD1. CDR3 length equals 15 residues. Germline V gives CDR1 MNHEY, CDR2 SVGAGI. Losses at the gene ends were 5 bases for V and 4 bases for J; bases not matched to a gene: 9. The CDR3 sequence is CASSPSLGTGYEQYF. CDR3 DNA: TGTGCCAGCAGTCCGTCTTTGGGGACAGGGTACGAGCAGTACTTC.

The rearrangement links TRBV10-3 to TRBJ2-7; weak D call: TRBD2 (5 bases). V gave up 0 bases and J gave up 6 bases, with 15 bases separating them. This CDR3 has 15 amino acids. Germline assignment: CDR1 ENHRY and CDR2 SYGVKD. The chain's CDR3 is CAISESEPSWGEQYF. The CDR3 bases are TGTGCCATCAGTGAGTCTGAGCCTAGCTGGGGCGAGCAGTACTTC.

The chain recombines TRBV5-8 with TRBJ2-7; 12 nucleotides match TRBD2. Germline lookup yields CDR1 SGHTS and CDR2 YDEGEE. This CDR3 spans 16 amino acids. Germline trimming cut 4 bases from V and 2 bases from J; bases unmatched to any gene: 7. The CDR3 here is CASSKRLAGVTYEQYF. The CDR3 coding sequence is TGTGCCAGCAGCAAGCGACTAGCGGGGGTAACCTACGAGCAGTACTTC.